This T cell receptor beta chain was recorded in a study of cytomegalovirus exposure and HLA in healthy donors. CDR3 length: 14 residues. CDR1 and CDR2 (germline): SEHNR, FQNEAQ (reference sequence). V was clipped by 5 bases and J by 5 bases; unmatched bases: 8. The PCR ran on 60 Vbeta and 13 Jbeta primers. Per the original data handling: It was a later analysis that counted roughly 80 million unique TCR beta chains, of which some 12 million were shared. TCRdb's table, derived via immunoSEQ multiplex PCR, lists solely in-frame clones and lacks some. Clone size and V and J calls were adopted from that table, with D and trimming inferred from the DNA. The sample comprises some 96,000 clones, around four fifths of which are singletons, and around 0.76% rests with the top ten.

The TCR originated in a woman aged 60 to 75 in good health and CMV-seronegative. The sample consisted of PBMCs. The V call is TRBV7-9, the J call TRBJ2-7; TRBD2 matches at 8 bases. CDR3 sequence: CASSPSGSVHEQYF. CDR3 DNA: TGTGCCAGCAGCCCGAGCGGGAGTGTCCACGAGCAGTACTTC.